The 31 T cell receptor beta chains below come from one sample, sequenced in a study of OX40 agonist ivuxolimab in advanced cancers. Sequencing used immunoSEQ multiplex PCR; TCRdb keeps in-frame clones, though not all of them. Found here are 50,000 to 65,000 clones, approximately 88% of them singletons; the top ten hold approximately 0.8%. The sequencing here drew on CD4+ or CD8+ T cells sorted from blood, taken in a trial of the OX40 agonist ivuxolimab. The receptors originated from an adult with an advanced solid tumor such as melanoma, head and neck, liver or kidney cancer.

This clone was seen only once. V usage is TRBV5-6 and J usage is TRBJ1-5; no firm D call. V lost 0 bases to trimming and J lost 6 bases, with 10 bases between them. Per the germline V gene, CDR1 is SGHDT and CDR2 is YYEEEE. The CDR3 runs 14 residues. The CDR3 region is CASSLGAGPQPQHF. The CDR3 DNA reads TGTGCCAGCAGCTTGGGGGCAGGTCCTCAGCCCCAGCATTTT.

The genes are TRBV13 and TRBJ2-7; TRBD2 is a possible D gene (7 bases). Per the germline V gene, CDR1 is PRHDT and CDR2 is FYEKMQ (reference sequence). The CDR3 is 14 amino acids. V lost 6 bases and J 6 bases, leaving 18 bases between the germline ends. CDR3 residues: CASRLGGRESEQYF. The CDR3 bases are TGTGCCAGCAGGCTCGGGGGGCGGGAGTCCGAGCAGTACTTC.

This clone occurred once. The gene calls are TRBV6-1 and TRBJ2-7, with D possibly being TRBD2 (6 bases). Trimming stripped 4 bases from V and 2 bases from J, with 12 bases between. The CDR3 consists of 14 residues. CDR1 is MNHNS, CDR2 SASEGT, per germline. The CDR3 spells CASSVDGGPYEQYF. CDR3 DNA sequence: TGTGCCAGCAGTGTCGACGGGGGACCCTACGAGCAGTACTTC.

The V and J genes are TRBV9 and TRBJ2-1; D ambiguous. Germline V gene sequence: CDR1 SGDLS, CDR2 YYNGEE. The V end lost 0 bases, the J end lost 9 bases, and 13 bases lay between the germline ends. The CDR3 loop spans 14 amino acids. The CDR3: CASSVAAGSSEQFF. The CDR3, as DNA: TGTGCCAGCAGCGTAGCGGCCGGCTCCAGTGAGCAGTTCTTC.

The CDR3 nucleotides are TGTGCCAGCAGCCTCCTAGCGGGGGGTGAACTCCATGAGCAGTTCTTC. The encoded protein is CASSLLAGGELHEQFF. This chain connects TRBV7-8 to TRBJ2-1; 11 positions agree with TRBD2. The CDR3 has 16 residues. With 5 bases clipped from V and 8 bases from J, the junction kept 11 bases outside the gene matches. Germline loops: CDR1 SGHVS, CDR2 FQNEAQ.

The chain employs TRBV30 and TRBJ1-4, with a tentative D call TRBD1 (5 bases). Germline V lookup: CDR1 GTSNPN, CDR2 SVGIG (reference sequence). The CDR3 contains 12 residues. The ends were cut back, 3 bases at V and 8 bases at J, with 10 bases in the middle. The CDR3 coding sequence is TGTGCCTGGAGCGGGGGAAGAGAAAAACTGTTTTTT. Translating gives CAWSGGREKLFF. The full variable domain, with the rest looked up from reference TRBV30 and TRBJ1-4, is SQTIHQWPATLVQPVGSPLSLECTVEGTSNPNLYWYRQAAGRGLQLLFYSVGIGQISSEVPQNLSASRPQDRQFILSSKKLLLSDSGFYLCAWSGGREKLFFGSGTQLSVL.

V usage is TRBV5-5 and J usage is TRBJ2-3, with 9 nucleotides matching TRBD1. The CDR3 consists of 16 residues. After removal of 0 bases from V and 5 bases from J, the junction contained 7 bases not matched to a gene. Per germline, CDR1 SGHKS and CDR2 YYEKEE (reference sequence). The CDR3 loop is CASSLGTGAIGDTQYF. As DNA, the CDR3 is TGTGCCAGCAGCTTGGGGACAGGGGCAATTGGAGATACGCAGTATTTT.

This chain connects TRBV19 to TRBJ2-2, with D perhaps assigned TRBD1 or TRBD2 (5 bases each). V lost 6 bases and J 0 bases, leaving 14 bases between the germline ends. This CDR3 comprises 16 residues. CDR1 and CDR2 from the germline V gene are LNHDA and SQIVND (reference sequence). CDR3 sequence reads: CASRAGTHSNTGELFF. Here the CDR3 DNA reads TGTGCCAGTAGGGCCGGGACCCACTCGAACACCGGGGAGCTGTTTTTT.

The rearrangement joins TRBV11-3 to TRBJ2-3, with D perhaps being TRBD1 or TRBD2 (5 bases each). The CDR3 covers 14 residues. CDR1 is SGHNT and CDR2 is YENEEA in the germline V gene. Trimming took off 5 bases at V and 2 bases at J, with 11 bases between the two ends. CDR3 protein: CASSKRDPTDTQYF. DNA of the CDR3: TGTGCCAGCAGCAAAAGGGACCCCACAGATACGCAGTATTTT.

V usage is TRBV9 and J usage is TRBJ2-3; perhaps D is TRBD1 or TRBD2 (5 bases each). V was trimmed by 3 bases and J by 2 bases, leaving 10 bases between them. Germline V CDR1 and CDR2: SGDLS, YYNGEE. The CDR3 has 14 residues. CDR3 sequence: CASSGPGTTDTQYF. CDR3 nucleotides: TGTGCCAGCAGCGGCCCAGGGACCACAGATACGCAGTATTTT.

V is TRBV28 and J is TRBJ2-3; perhaps TRBD2 as D (8 bases). The germline gives CDR1 MDHEN, CDR2 SYDVKM. This CDR3 contains 16 residues. V dropped 2 bases and J dropped 3 bases, with 15 bases sitting between them. The chain's CDR3 is CASSLPGGGGTDTQYF. DNA of the CDR3: TGTGCCAGCAGTTTACCGGGAGGGGGCGGGACAGATACGCAGTATTTT.

The genes are TRBV5-1 and TRBJ1-4; weak D call: TRBD1 (6 bases). The V gene's germline CDR1 is SGHRS and CDR2 YFSETQ. CDR3 length: 16 amino acids. Trimming took 4 bases from V and 0 from J, leaving 13 bases between them. CDR3 amino acids: CASSTGQFATNEKLFF. The CDR3 nucleotides read TGCGCCAGCAGCACCGGACAGTTTGCAACTAATGAAAAACTGTTTTTT.

The chain recombines TRBV11-1 with TRBJ1-1, with D maybe TRBD1 (5 bases). V was cut by 5 bases and J by 5 bases, with 12 bases left in between. Looked up from germline, CDR1 is SGHAT and CDR2 is FQDESV (reference sequence). This CDR3 spans 13 amino acids. The CDR3 sequence: CASSQGEGTEAFF. CDR3 in DNA: TGTGCCAGCAGCCAGGGAGAGGGGACTGAAGCTTTCTTT.

In this sample, this clone turned up a few times. The chain is built from TRBV5-1 and TRBJ1-4; a possible D gene is TRBD1 (6 bases). V was clipped by 7 bases and J by 4 bases, with 11 bases between them. CDR3 length: 13 amino acids. Per germline, CDR1 SGHRS and CDR2 YFSETQ. CDR3 DNA: TGCGCCAGCCGCCGACAGGATAATGAAAAACTGTTTTTT. Its translation: CASRRQDNEKLFF.

The J gene is TRBJ1-1, the V gene TRBV7-9; D not certain. There are 15 residues in the CDR3. Trimming removed 1 base at V and 3 bases at J, with 12 bases between. Per germline, CDR1 SEHNR and CDR2 FQNEAQ (reference sequence). CDR3 in amino acids: CASSLGRWGHTEAFF. CDR3 nucleotides: TGTGCCAGCAGCTTAGGCCGTTGGGGTCACACTGAAGCTTTCTTT.

The chain has TRBV5-4 and TRBJ1-1; possibly TRBD1 for D (6 bases). CDR3 length: 13 amino acids. Trimming took off 10 bases at V and 0 bases at J, with 13 bases between the two ends. Per the germline V gene, CDR1 is SGHNT and CDR2 is YYREEE (reference sequence). In DNA form, the CDR3 reads TGTGCCGGAGGGGGGGCGGTGAACACTGAAGCTTTCTTT. This gives the protein CAGGGAVNTEAFF.

V is TRBV18 and J is TRBJ2-2; 15 bases line up with TRBD2. The CDR3 covers 16 residues. Germline V gene data show CDR1 as KGHSH and CDR2 as LQKENI. J lost 4 bases, V lost 3 bases, and 0 bases had no gene match. The CDR3 DNA sequence: TGTGCCAGCTCACCGGGACTAGCGGGAGGCACCGGGGAGCTGTTTTTT. It codes for CASSPGLAGGTGELFF. The full variable domain, in which reference TRBV18 and TRBJ2-2 provide the parts outside the CDR3, is NAGVMQNPRHLVRRRGQEARLRCSPMKGHSHVYWYRQLPEEGLKFMVYLQKENIIDESGMPKERFSAEFPKEGPSILRIQQVVRGDSAAYFCASSPGLAGGTGELFFGEGSRLTVL.

The J gene is TRBJ1-1, the V gene TRBV5-6; weak D call: TRBD1 (6 bases). The germline V gene encodes CDR1 SGHDT and CDR2 YYEEEE. Trimming pared 0 bases from V and 4 bases from J, leaving 16 bases between. CDR3 length: 16 amino acids. CDR3: CASSLDRGPRGTEAFF. Here the CDR3 DNA reads TGTGCCAGCAGCTTGGATCGGGGGCCGCGGGGCACTGAAGCTTTCTTT.

The chain employs TRBV5-4 and TRBJ2-1; D is perhaps TRBD1 (5 bases). The CDR3 extends over 14 amino acids. Trimming pared 4 bases from V and 8 bases from J, leaving 16 bases between. Germline V gives CDR1 SGHNT, CDR2 YYREEE (reference sequence). This CDR3 is CASSLRQGVDEQFF. The CDR3 DNA is TGTGCCAGCAGCCTCCGACAAGGGGTAGATGAGCAGTTCTTC.

This clone has more than one count but fewer than ten. The chain recombines TRBV2 with TRBJ1-4; possible D gene TRBD1, 6 bases. V gave up 3 bases and J gave up 5 bases, with 10 bases separating them. The CDR3 sequence is 14 residues long. Germline CDR1 SNHLY, CDR2 FYNNEI. The chain's CDR3 is CASSDGQTNEKLFF. Here the CDR3 DNA reads TGTGCCAGCAGTGACGGACAGACAAATGAAAAACTGTTTTTT.

This clone was seen only once. The chain has TRBV5-1 and TRBJ2-5, with D uncertain. The ends were cut back, 3 bases at V and 2 bases at J, with 11 bases in the middle. The CDR3 is made up of 14 amino acids. Germline CDR1 is SGHRS and CDR2 is YFSETQ. The CDR3 DNA reads as TGCGCCAGCAGCTGGGGTCTCACTCAAGAGACCCAGTACTTC. Translating it yields CASSWGLTQETQYF. Based on the CDR3 plus reference TRBV5-1 and TRBJ2-5, the full variable domain is KAGVTQTPRYLIKTRGQQVTLSCSPISGHRSVSWYQQTPGQGLQFLFEYFSETQRNKGNFPGRFSGRQFSNSRSEMNVSTLELGDSALYLCASSWGLTQETQYFGPGTRLLVL.

The gene calls are TRBV15 and TRBJ2-4, with no clear D. The V and J ends lost 5 bases and 0 bases respectively, with 14 bases between them. Germline assignment: CDR1 LNHNV and CDR2 YYDKDF (reference sequence). The CDR3 spans 16 residues. The DNA of the CDR3 is TGTGCCACCAGCCCCCCCGGAGTGGCAGCCAAAAACATTCAGTACTTC. Encoded protein: CATSPPGVAAKNIQYF.

The genes are TRBV5-1 and TRBJ1-5; tentatively, D is TRBD1 (5 bases). The CDR3 runs 14 residues. Germline CDR1 reads SGHRS; CDR2 reads YFSETQ. V was cut by 3 bases and J by 6 bases, with 13 bases left in between. This chain's CDR3 is CASSSGHWGQPQHF. CDR3 coding DNA: TGCGCCAGCAGCTCTGGACATTGGGGTCAGCCCCAGCATTTT.

This chain links TRBV27 with TRBJ2-1; tentatively, D is TRBD1 or TRBD2 (6 bases each). CDR1 and CDR2 (germline): MNHEY, SMNVEV (reference sequence). V was pared by 2 bases and J by 6 bases, with 11 bases between. The CDR3 length is 14 residues. The CDR3 nucleotides are TGTGCCAGCAGTTTAGGAGGAGGGGGCAATGAGCAGTTCTTC. Protein product: CASSLGGGGNEQFF.

The chain carries TRBV28 and TRBJ2-3; TRBD2 matches 10 bases. CDR1 and CDR2 from the germline V gene are MDHEN and SYDVKM. The CDR3 has 17 amino acids. J lost 2 bases, V lost 2 bases, and 7 bases had no gene match. The CDR3 loop reads CASSLAPSGGLTDTQYF. In DNA form, the CDR3 reads TGTGCCAGCAGTTTAGCCCCTAGCGGGGGCCTCACAGATACGCAGTATTTT.

The CDR3 DNA follows: TGTGCCACCGGAGGGGAACAGGCCAAAAACATTCAGTACTTC. It translates to CATGGEQAKNIQYF. This sequence joins TRBV6-1 and TRBJ2-4, with D perhaps matching TRBD2 (6 bases). The CDR3 is 14 residues long. Germline V gives CDR1 MNHNS, CDR2 SASEGT. V lost 10 bases and J 1 base, leaving 14 bases between the germline ends.

The chain joins TRBV6-5 to TRBJ1-2; D possibly corresponds to TRBD1 (6 bases). This CDR3 contains 12 residues. From germline, CDR1 is MNHEY and CDR2 SVGAGI. V shed 6 bases and J shed 6 bases, with 11 bases lying between them. The CDR3 coding sequence is TGTGCCAGCAGGAGGGGGGGGGATGGCTACACCTTC. Protein product: CASRRGGDGYTF.

The chain links TRBV5-1 to TRBJ2-2, with 8 bases identical to TRBD1. V gave up 4 bases and J gave up 4 bases; unmatched junction bases: 9. CDR1 is SGHRS and CDR2 is YFSETQ in the germline V gene. The CDR3 is 16 amino acids. The CDR3 here is CASSLQDRDLTGELFF. The CDR3 coding sequence is TGCGCCAGCAGCCTTCAGGACAGGGACCTCACCGGGGAGCTGTTTTTT.

The chain recombines TRBV30 with TRBJ1-1, with a tentative D call TRBD1 (5 bases). The CDR3 runs 12 residues. The germline CDR1 and CDR2 sequences are GTSNPN and SVGIG (reference sequence). CDR3 sequence (DNA): TGTGCTCGGACTGGGGGGGACACTGAAGCTTTCTTT. Amino acid sequence: CARTGGDTEAFF.

This sequence joins TRBV2 and TRBJ1-4, with D tentatively TRBD1 (5 bases). V dropped 4 bases and J dropped 7 bases, with 16 bases sitting between them. The CDR3 consists of 15 residues. CDR1 and CDR2 (germline): SNHLY, FYNNEI. CDR3 protein: CASSVDSGFSEKLFF. The CDR3 bases are TGTGCCAGCAGTGTTGACAGTGGCTTCAGTGAAAAACTGTTTTTT.

J is TRBJ2-5 and V is TRBV9; unclear D gene. Germline CDR1 and CDR2: SGDLS and YYNGEE. This CDR3 spans 13 amino acids. The V end was cut by 0 bases, the J end by 5 bases, with 8 bases between. The CDR3 sequence is CASSVGGGETQYF. The CDR3 coding sequence is TGTGCCAGCAGCGTAGGAGGTGGGGAGACCCAGTACTTC.